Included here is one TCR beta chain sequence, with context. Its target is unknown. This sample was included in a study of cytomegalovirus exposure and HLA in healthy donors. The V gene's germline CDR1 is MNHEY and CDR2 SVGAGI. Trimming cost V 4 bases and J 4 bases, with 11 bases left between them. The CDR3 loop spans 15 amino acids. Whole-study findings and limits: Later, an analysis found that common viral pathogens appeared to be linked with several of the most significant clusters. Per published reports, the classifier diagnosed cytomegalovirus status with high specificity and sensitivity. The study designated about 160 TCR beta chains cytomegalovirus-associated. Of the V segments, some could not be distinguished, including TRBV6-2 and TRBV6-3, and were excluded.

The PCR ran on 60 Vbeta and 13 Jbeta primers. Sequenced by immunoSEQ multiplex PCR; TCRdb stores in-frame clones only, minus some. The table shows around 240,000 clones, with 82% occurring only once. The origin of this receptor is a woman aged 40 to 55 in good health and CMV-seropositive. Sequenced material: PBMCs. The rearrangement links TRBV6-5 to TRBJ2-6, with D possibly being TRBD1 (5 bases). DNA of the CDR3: TGTGCCAGCAGTTTAGAGACAGCCGGGGCCAACGTCCTGACTTTC. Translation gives CASSLETAGANVLTF.